Following are 20 T cell receptor beta chains from one sample sequenced in a study of blood T cell repertoires in COVID-19. Profiled with immunoSEQ multiplex PCR; TCRdb holds only in-frame clones, not every one. The table records 130,000 to 150,000 clones, around 86% of them present only once. The sequenced sample was peripheral blood. The receptors stem from a human donor in a cohort sampled during active COVID-19.

The V gene is TRBV18, the J gene TRBJ2-3; D uncertain. CDR3 length equals 13 residues. The germline V gene has CDR1 KGHSH and CDR2 LQKENI. The germline V and J ends were trimmed by 0 bases and 6 bases, with 7 bases remaining between them. The CDR3 DNA sequence: TGTGCCAGCTCACCACCCTCCCTGGATACGCAGTATTTT. This translates into CASSPPSLDTQYF. Looking up the rest from reference TRBV18 and TRBJ2-3 gives the full variable domain: NAGVMQNPRHLVRRRGQEARLRCSPMKGHSHVYWYRQLPEEGLKFMVYLQKENIIDESGMPKERFSAEFPKEGPSILRIQQVVRGDSAAYFCASSPPSLDTQYFGPGTRLTVL.

This chain links TRBV7-2 with TRBJ2-7; tentatively, D is TRBD1 (7 bases). V was shortened by 1 base and J by 4 bases, with 14 bases between the two germline ends. Germline V gives CDR1 SGHTA, CDR2 FQGNSA. The CDR3 is 15 amino acids. CDR3 loop: CASSLGSGGLYEQYF. CDR3 sequence (DNA): TGTGCCAGCAGCTTAGGGTCAGGGGGACTTTACGAGCAGTACTTC.

The chain couples TRBV27 to TRBJ2-3; TRBD2 aligns across 9 bases. Germline CDR1 reads MNHEY; CDR2 reads SMNVEV (reference sequence). V lost 7 bases to trimming and J lost 1 base; unmatched junction nucleotides: 6. The CDR3 is 15 residues long. CDR3: CASKPGLAGTDTQYF. The CDR3 DNA is TGTGCCAGCAAACCGGGACTAGCAGGCACAGATACGCAGTATTTT.

This clone was seen only a few times. The V call is TRBV7-3, the J call TRBJ2-3, with 7 bases lining up with TRBD2. J lost 3 bases, V lost 2 bases, and 8 bases had no gene match. Germline V lookup: CDR1 SGHTA, CDR2 FQGTGA. CDR3 length: 16 amino acids. The CDR3 protein is CASSLFPVRGTDTQYF. The CDR3 coding sequence is TGTGCCAGCAGCTTATTCCCGGTGCGGGGGACAGATACGCAGTATTTT. The whole variable domain, remainder taken from reference TRBV7-3 and TRBJ2-3, is GAGVSQTPSNKVTEKGKYVELRCDPISGHTALYWYRQSLGQGPEFLIYFQGTGAADDSGLPNDRFFAVRPEGSVSTLKIQRTERGDSAVYLCASSLFPVRGTDTQYFGPGTRLTVL.

The genes are TRBV21-1 and TRBJ2-1; TRBD2 is the table's D call, not checked against the DNA. TRBV21-1 is recorded as a pseudogene. The CDR3 extends over 15 amino acids. In DNA form, the CDR3 reads TGTGCCAGCAGCACCAGACTAGCGGGAGTCAATGAGCAGTTCTTC. Protein: CASSTRLAGVNEQFF.

The gene calls are TRBV21-1 and TRBJ2-5; the D segment call TRBD2 is taken from the table without a DNA check. TRBV21-1 corresponds to a pseudogene. The length of the CDR3 is 20 residues. Here the CDR3 DNA reads TGTGCCAGCAGCAAAAAGAGAGGGGCTAGCGGGAGATCGTACCAAGAGACCCAGTACTTC. This gives the protein CASSKKRGASGRSYQETQYF.

The V gene is TRBV5-1, the J gene TRBJ1-1; TRBD1 matches at 9 bases. Per the germline V gene, CDR1 is SGHRS and CDR2 is YFSETQ. J lost 4 bases, V lost 0 bases, and 13 bases had no gene match. This CDR3 comprises 18 residues. CDR3 sequence (DNA): TGCGCCAGCAGCTTGGTTCTAACAGAACTGACAGGGGGCACTGAAGCTTTCTTT. This gives the protein CASSLVLTELTGGTEAFF.

The chain joins TRBV5-1 to TRBJ1-1, with 7 bases fitting TRBD1. CDR1 is SGHRS, CDR2 YFSETQ, per germline. CDR3 length equals 17 residues. With V trimmed by 4 bases and J by 0 bases, 12 bases remained unmatched. The CDR3 DNA reads TGCGCCAGCAGCATCTTGACAGGGCCGACCATGAACACTGAAGCTTTCTTT. Protein: CASSILTGPTMNTEAFF. Combining the CDR3 with reference TRBV5-1 and TRBJ1-1 gives the whole variable domain KAGVTQTPRYLIKTRGQQVTLSCSPISGHRSVSWYQQTPGQGLQFLFEYFSETQRNKGNFPGRFSGRQFSNSRSEMNVSTLELGDSALYLCASSILTGPTMNTEAFFGQGTRLTVV.

The table lists this clone with many counts. The V gene is TRBV14, the J gene TRBJ2-7, with TRBD1 matching 9 bases. The ends lost 2 bases at V and 9 bases at J; junction bases unmatched: 11. The CDR3 has 15 amino acids. The germline V gene has CDR1 SGHDN and CDR2 FVKESK. CDR3 coding DNA: TGTGCCAGCAGCCAAACCGGGACAGGGTTCTCGGTGCAGTACTTC. Amino acids: CASSQTGTGFSVQYF.

The chain carries TRBV7-2 and TRBJ2-7; D is possibly TRBD2 (5 bases). V dropped 5 bases and J dropped 2 bases, with 10 bases sitting between them. Germline V gene lookup returns CDR1 SGHTA and CDR2 FQGNSA. The CDR3 sequence is 13 residues long. The CDR3 spells CASSPRGPYEQYF. DNA of the CDR3: TGTGCCAGCAGCCCCCGGGGTCCCTACGAGCAGTACTTC. Drawing the rest from reference TRBV7-2 and TRBJ2-7, the complete variable domain is GAGVSQSPSNKVTEKGKDVELRCDPISGHTALYWYRQSLGQGLEFLIYFQGNSAPDKSGLPSDRFSAERTGGSVSTLTIQRTQQEDSAVYLCASSPRGPYEQYFGPGTRLTVT.

The rearrangement joins TRBV5-6 to TRBJ2-6; 7 bases map to TRBD1. CDR3 length: 16 residues. In germline, CDR1 is SGHDT, CDR2 YYEEEE. Trimming took 6 bases from V and 2 from J; bases not matched to a gene: 8. The CDR3 is CASTPGQVAGANVLTF. CDR3 nucleotides: TGTGCCAGCACGCCAGGACAGGTTGCTGGGGCCAACGTCCTGACTTTC.

This clone was counted ten times or more. The V gene is TRBV5-4, the J gene TRBJ2-4; 11 bases are a match to TRBD1. Germline values: CDR1 SGHNT, CDR2 YYREEE (reference sequence). With 4 bases clipped from V and 9 bases from J, the junction kept 9 bases outside the gene matches. There are 15 residues in the CDR3. The chain's CDR3 is CASSTRTGGFCIQYF. CDR3 nucleotides: TGTGCCAGCAGCACACGGACAGGGGGCTTTTGCATTCAGTACTTC.

The V gene is TRBV19, the J gene TRBJ1-2; TRBD1 is a possible D gene (5 bases). The length of the CDR3 is 13 residues. CDR1 and CDR2 from the germline V gene are LNHDA and SQIVND (reference sequence). The V and J ends lost 6 bases and 2 bases respectively, with 10 bases between them. CDR3 bases: TGTGCCAGTAGCCTCAGGGAAAACTATGGCTACACCTTC. It translates to CASSLRENYGYTF.

The CDR3 reads CASSQDRIAGGYEQYF. The DNA of the CDR3 is TGTGCCAGCAGCCAAGATAGGATAGCGGGAGGGTACGAGCAGTACTTC. The chain joins TRBV3-1 (or the pseudogene TRBV3-2) to TRBJ2-7, with 11 bases aligning to TRBD2. CDR1 and CDR2 (germline): LGHDT, YNNKEL (reference sequence). The CDR3 sequence is 16 residues long. After removal of 0 bases from V and 4 bases from J, the junction contained 5 bases not matched to a gene.

V is TRBV29-1 and J is TRBJ2-7; TRBD2 matches at 8 bases. Germline loops: CDR1 SQVTM, CDR2 ANQGSEA. CDR3 length equals 14 residues. Trimming removed 6 bases from V and 0 bases from J; junction bases left unmatched: 7. The CDR3, as DNA: TGCAGCGTATTTAGCGGGACTCACTCCTACGAGCAGTACTTC. It specifies CSVFSGTHSYEQYF.

The V and J genes are TRBV6-6 and TRBJ1-1; 7 bases map to TRBD1. The trim removed 8 bases at V and 0 bases at J, leaving 12 bases unmatched. CDR3 length equals 16 residues. The germline V gene has CDR1 MNHNY and CDR2 SVGAGI (reference sequence). The CDR3 reads CASQPTRGRMNTEAFF. CDR3 nucleotide sequence: TGTGCCAGCCAGCCTACAAGGGGGCGAATGAACACTGAAGCTTTCTTT.

The chain is built from TRBV6-5 and TRBJ1-2; tentative D call: TRBD1 (6 bases). CDR1 is MNHEY, CDR2 SVGAGI, per germline. The ends were cut back, 6 bases at V and 10 bases at J, with 21 bases in the middle. The CDR3 spans 14 residues. CDR3 DNA: TGTGCCAGCAGCCAAGGGGGGGGGCGTATGTACTACACCTTC. Its protein is CASSQGGGRMYYTF.

Points on this clone: The CDR3 carries no conserved terminal phenylalanine or tryptophan, so it likely arises from a read error. The DNA is left out, because the CDR3 cannot be placed on it with certainty; the CDR3 is given as TCRdb lists it. This sequence joins TRBV27 and TRBJ2-7; whether TRBD1, the table's D call, matches the DNA was not checked. CDR1 is MNHEY, CDR2 SMNVEV, per germline (reference sequence). The CDR3 spans 12 amino acids, including both terminal residues. CDR3 amino acids: CASRGPWGRLRL.

The J gene is TRBJ2-7, the V gene TRBV19; tentatively, D is TRBD1 (6 bases). The CDR3 length is 13 residues. V was trimmed by 0 bases and J by 7 bases, leaving 10 bases between them. Germline V CDR1 and CDR2: LNHDA, SQIVND (reference sequence). CDR3 nucleotides: TGTGCCAGTAGTATAGATGGGGGCAGGGAGCAGTACTTC. Protein sequence: CASSIDGGREQYF. The full variable domain, in which reference TRBV19 and TRBJ2-7 provide the parts outside the CDR3, is DGGITQSPKYLFRKEGQNVTLSCEQNLNHDAMYWYRQDPGQGLRLIYYSQIVNDFQKGDIAEGYSVSREKKESFPLTVTSAQKNPTAFYLCASSIDGGREQYFGPGTRLTVT.

J is TRBJ2-7 and V is TRBV11-3; TRBD1 matches 11 bases. The CDR3 runs 15 residues. Germline V gene lookup returns CDR1 SGHNT and CDR2 YENEEA. V shed 1 base, J shed 2 bases, and the junction held 1 base outside the gene matches. CDR3 amino acids: CASSLGTGGTYEQYF. The CDR3 DNA sequence: TGTGCCAGCAGCTTAGGGACAGGGGGCACCTACGAGCAGTACTTC.